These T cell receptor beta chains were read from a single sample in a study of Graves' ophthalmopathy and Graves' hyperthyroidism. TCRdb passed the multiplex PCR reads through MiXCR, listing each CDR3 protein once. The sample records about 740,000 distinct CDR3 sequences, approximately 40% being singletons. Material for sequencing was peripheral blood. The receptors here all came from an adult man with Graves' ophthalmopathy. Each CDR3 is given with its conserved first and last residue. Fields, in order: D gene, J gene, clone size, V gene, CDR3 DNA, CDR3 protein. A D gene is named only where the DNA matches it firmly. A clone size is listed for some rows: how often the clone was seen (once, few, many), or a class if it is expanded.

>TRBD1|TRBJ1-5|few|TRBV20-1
TGCAGTGCTAGTATGGGACAGGAAAATCAGCCCCAGCATTTT
CSASMGQENQPQHF
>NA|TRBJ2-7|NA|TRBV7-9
TGTGCCAGCAGCTTTAGGGGAGATGGGGGAGAGCAGTACTTC
CASSFRGDGGEQYF
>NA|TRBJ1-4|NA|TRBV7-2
TGTGCCAGCAGCCCGTCGGTTGTTGGGAGTAGTGAAAAACTGTTTTTT
CASSPSVVGSSEKLFF
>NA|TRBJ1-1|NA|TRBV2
TGTGCCAGCAGTCCGTGGGGGGCCCATGAAGCTTTCTTT
CASSPWGAHEAFF
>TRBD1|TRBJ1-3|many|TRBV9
TGTGCCAGCAGCCCGGACAGGGGAAACACCATATATTTT
CASSPDRGNTIYF
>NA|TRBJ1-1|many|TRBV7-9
TGTGCCAGCAGCCCGGGAGGGGTCACTGAAGCTTTCTTT
CASSPGGVTEAFF
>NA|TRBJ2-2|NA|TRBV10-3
TGTGCCATCAATGACCGGCAGGAGAACGCGAACACCGGGGAGCTGTTTTTT
CAINDRQENANTGELFF
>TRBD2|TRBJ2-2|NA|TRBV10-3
TGTGCCATCAGTGCCCTAGCGGGGGGGCCTGACAACGGGGAGCTGTTTTTT
CAISALAGGPDNGELFF
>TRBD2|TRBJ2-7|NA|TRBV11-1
TGTGCCAGCAGCCTTCCCGAGGCGGTCGCGGGGCTAGCGGAAATCTACGAGCAGTACTTC
CASSLPEAVAGLAEIYEQYF
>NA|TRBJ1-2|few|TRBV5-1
TGCGCCAGCAGCTTGGTGGCAGGCCGCCCGGAGGTTGGCTACACCTTC
CASSLVAGRPEVGYTF
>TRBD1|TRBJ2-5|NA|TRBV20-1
TGCAGTGCTAACAGGGGGTCCTACCAAGAGACCCAGTACTTC
CSANRGSYQETQYF
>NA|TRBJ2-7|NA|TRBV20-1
TGCAGTGCTAGAGAGTGGAGTTCCTACGAGCAGTACTTC
CSAREWSSYEQYF
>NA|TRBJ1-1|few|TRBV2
TGTGCCAGCAGTTTTATCCAGGTAGGCCCGAACACTGAAGCTTTCTTT
CASSFIQVGPNTEAFF
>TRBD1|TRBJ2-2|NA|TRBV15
TGTGCCGCCAAGAACAGGGGGAACACCGGGGAGCTGTTTTTT
CAAKNRGNTGELFF
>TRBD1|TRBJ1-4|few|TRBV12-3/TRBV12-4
TGTGCCAGCAGCCGACGTGGGACAGCAAATGAAAAACTGTTTTTT
CASSRRGTANEKLFF
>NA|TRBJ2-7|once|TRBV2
TGTGCCTGGAGTCAATCCGCCGTGGGGGAGCAGTACTTC
CAWSQSAVGEQYF
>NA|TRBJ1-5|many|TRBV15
TGTGCCACCAGCAGAGAAAGATCAGGTTATCAGCCCCAGCATTTT
CATSRERSGYQPQHF
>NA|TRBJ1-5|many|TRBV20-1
TGCAGTGCATACGCCCAGGGTCCTAGCAATCAGCCCCAGCATTTT
CSAYAQGPSNQPQHF
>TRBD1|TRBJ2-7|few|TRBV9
TGTGCCAGCAGACCAACCGGGACAGGGGGCCGCGAGCAGTACTTC
CASRPTGTGGREQYF
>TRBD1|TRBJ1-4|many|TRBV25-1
TGTGCCAGCAGGCGACAGGGAGTTGATGAAAAACTGTTTTTT
CASRRQGVDEKLFF
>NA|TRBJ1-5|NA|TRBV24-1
TGTGCCAGCGGGCGAGATCAGCCCCAGCATTTT
CASGRDQPQHF
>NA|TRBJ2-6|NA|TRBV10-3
TGTGCCACCGCGGGGTCTGGGGCCAACGTCCTGACTTTC
CATAGSGANVLTF
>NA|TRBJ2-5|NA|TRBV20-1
TGCAGTGCTAGAGAAAACGGGGCCCCGAGGGGGACCCAGTACTTC
CSARENGAPRGTQYF
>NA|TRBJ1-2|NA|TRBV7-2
TGTGCCAGCGGCCTAGCGGGGTTGCCCACAAGGGCTGGCTACACCTTC
CASGLAGLPTRAGYTF
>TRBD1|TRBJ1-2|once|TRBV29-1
TGCAGCGTCACCGGGACAGGGGTTTATGGCTACACCTTC
CSVTGTGVYGYTF
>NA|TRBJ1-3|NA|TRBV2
TGTGCCAGCAGCCAAGCCGGGCTGTTCGGGACGATCTCTGGAAACACCATATATTTT
CASSQAGLFGTISGNTIYF
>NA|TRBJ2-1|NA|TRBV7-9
TGTGCCAGCAGCTTGCGTCGGGCAGCCGTGAGCTCCTACAATGAGCAGTTCTTC
CASSLRRAAVSSYNEQFF
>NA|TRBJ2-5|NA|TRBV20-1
TGCAGTGCTAGAGAGGGGGCTCGGATGGAGACCCAGTACTTC
CSAREGARMETQYF
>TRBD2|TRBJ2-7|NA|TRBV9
TGTGCCAGCAGCCGGGGACTAGCGGGGGGCTCTTTTGACTACGAGCAGTACTTC
CASSRGLAGGSFDYEQYF
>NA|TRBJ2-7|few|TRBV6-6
TGTGCCAGCAGTTACGTGGCAGGCCAGATCTCCTACGAGCAGTACTTC
CASSYVAGQISYEQYF
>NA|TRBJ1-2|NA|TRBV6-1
TGTGCCAGCAGTGAGGTCGTCGGCTACACCTTC
CASSEVVGYTF
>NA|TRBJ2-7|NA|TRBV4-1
TGCGCCAGCAGCCACCCCTCCCGCGAGCAGTACTTC
CASSHPSREQYF
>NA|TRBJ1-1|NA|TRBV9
TGTGCCAGCAGCGTGACCCGGGTTCCGAGGAGGAACACTGAAGCTTTCTTT
CASSVTRVPRRNTEAFF
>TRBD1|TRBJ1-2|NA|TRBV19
TGTGCCAGTAGTATCGGACAGGGGGCAAATTATGGCTACACCTTC
CASSIGQGANYGYTF
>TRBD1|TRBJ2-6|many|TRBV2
TGTGCCAGCAGTCGGACAGGGGGAACTGGGGCCAACGTCCTGACTTTC
CASSRTGGTGANVLTF
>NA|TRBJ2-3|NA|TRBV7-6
TGTGCCAGCAGCTTAAATTGGGTTACAGATACGCAGTATTTT
CASSLNWVTDTQYF
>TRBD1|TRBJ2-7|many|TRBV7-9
TGTGCCAGCAGCCGGACAGGGACGAACTACGAGCAGTACTTC
CASSRTGTNYEQYF
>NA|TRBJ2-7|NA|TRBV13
TGTGCCAGCAGCTTAGTGTACGAGCAGTGCTTC
CASSLVYEQCF
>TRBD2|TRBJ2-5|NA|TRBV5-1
TGCGCCGGCAGCTTGGGCCGGGGGGGGGGAGAGACCCAGTACTTC
CAGSLGRGGGETQYF
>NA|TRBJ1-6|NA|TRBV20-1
TGCAGTGCTAGGAAAGAAGGGTCTAGTTCACCCCTCCACTTT
CSARKEGSSSPLHF
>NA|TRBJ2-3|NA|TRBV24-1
TGTGCCACCAGTGACCACAGGGGAGGTGGAGATACGCAGTATTTT
CATSDHRGGGDTQYF
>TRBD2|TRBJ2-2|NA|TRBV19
TGTGCCAGTAAAAAACTGGGACTAGCGGAAAACACCGGGGAGCTGTTTTTT
CASKKLGLAENTGELFF
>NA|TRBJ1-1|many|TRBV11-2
TGTGCCAGCAGTAAGGGACGGATGAACACTGAAGCTTTCTTT
CASSKGRMNTEAFF
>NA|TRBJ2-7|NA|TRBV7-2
TGTGCCAGCAGCACAGACGGGGGGCAGTTCCCCTACGAGCAGTACTTC
CASSTDGGQFPYEQYF
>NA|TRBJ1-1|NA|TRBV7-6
TGTGCCAGCGTTGCTTGGGAAAGGGCTGAAGCTTTCTTT
CASVAWERAEAFF
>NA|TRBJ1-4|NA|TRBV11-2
TGTGCCAGCAGCTTAGATGGGGACATTCAAGAAAAACTGTTTTTT
CASSLDGDIQEKLFF
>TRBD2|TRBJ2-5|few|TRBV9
TGTGCCAGCAGCGTAACTAGCGGGAGAAGAGAGACCCAGTACTTC
CASSVTSGRRETQYF
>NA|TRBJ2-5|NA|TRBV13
TGTGCCAGCAGCCCGGTTTGGGAGACCCAGTACTTC
CASSPVWETQYF
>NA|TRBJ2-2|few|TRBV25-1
TGTGCCAGCACCTCTAGTATCGTCGGGGAGCTGTTTTTT
CASTSSIVGELFF
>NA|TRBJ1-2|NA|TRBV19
TGTGCCAGTATCGCCTCGGGGGGGGCTAACTATGGCTACACCTTC
CASIASGGANYGYTF
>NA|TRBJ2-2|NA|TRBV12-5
TGTGCCAGCAGTTTAGGGTCAGGAATTGCGAACACCGGGGAGCTGTTTTTT
CASSLGSGIANTGELFF
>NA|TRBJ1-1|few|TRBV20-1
TGCAGTGCTAGAGAGGGGGGGGCGGTCACTGAAGCTTTCTTT
CSAREGGAVTEAFF
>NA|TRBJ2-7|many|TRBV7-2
TGTGCCAGCAGCCCACTGACTAGTTGGGGGGCCGAGCAGTACTTC
CASSPLTSWGAEQYF